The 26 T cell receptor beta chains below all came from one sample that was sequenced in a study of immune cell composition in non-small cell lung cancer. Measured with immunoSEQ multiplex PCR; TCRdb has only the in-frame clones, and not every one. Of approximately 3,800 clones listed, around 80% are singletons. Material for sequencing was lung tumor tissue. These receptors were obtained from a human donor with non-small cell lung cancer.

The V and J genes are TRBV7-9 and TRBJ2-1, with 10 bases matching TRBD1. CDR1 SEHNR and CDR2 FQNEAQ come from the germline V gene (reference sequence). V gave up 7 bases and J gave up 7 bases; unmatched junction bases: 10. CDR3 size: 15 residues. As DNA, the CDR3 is TGTGCCAGCACCCCCTGGGGACAGGGGATAAATGAGCAGTTCTTC. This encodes CASTPWGQGINEQFF.

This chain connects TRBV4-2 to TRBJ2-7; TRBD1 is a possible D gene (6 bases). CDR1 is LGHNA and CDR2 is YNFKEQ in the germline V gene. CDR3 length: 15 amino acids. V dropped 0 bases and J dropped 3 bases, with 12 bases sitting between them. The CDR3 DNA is TGTGCCAGCAGCCAAGATTGGGACACGAGCTACGAGCAGTACTTC. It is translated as CASSQDWDTSYEQYF.

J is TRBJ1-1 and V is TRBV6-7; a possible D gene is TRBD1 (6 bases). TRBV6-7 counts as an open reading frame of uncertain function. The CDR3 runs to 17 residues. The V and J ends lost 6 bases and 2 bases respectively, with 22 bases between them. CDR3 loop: CASSPTRGARGNTEAFF. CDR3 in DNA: TGTGCCAGCAGCCCTACCCGGGGGGCTAGAGGAAACACTGAAGCTTTCTTT.

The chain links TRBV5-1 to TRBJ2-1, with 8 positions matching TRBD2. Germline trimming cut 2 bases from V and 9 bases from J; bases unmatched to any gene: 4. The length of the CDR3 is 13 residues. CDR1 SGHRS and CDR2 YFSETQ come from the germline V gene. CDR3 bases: TGCGCCAGCAGCTTAAGCGGGGGTACTGAGCAGTTCTTC. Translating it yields CASSLSGGTEQFF. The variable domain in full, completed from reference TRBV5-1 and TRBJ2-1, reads KAGVTQTPRYLIKTRGQQVTLSCSPISGHRSVSWYQQTPGQGLQFLFEYFSETQRNKGNFPGRFSGRQFSNSRSEMNVSTLELGDSALYLCASSLSGGTEQFFGPGTRLTVL.

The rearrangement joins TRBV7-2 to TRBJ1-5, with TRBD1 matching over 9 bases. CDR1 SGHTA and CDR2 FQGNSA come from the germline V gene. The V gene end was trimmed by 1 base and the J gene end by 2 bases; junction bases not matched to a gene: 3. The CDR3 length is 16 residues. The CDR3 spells CASSLGQGGRNQPQHF. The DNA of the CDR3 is TGTGCCAGCAGCTTAGGACAGGGGGGGCGCAATCAGCCCCAGCATTTT.

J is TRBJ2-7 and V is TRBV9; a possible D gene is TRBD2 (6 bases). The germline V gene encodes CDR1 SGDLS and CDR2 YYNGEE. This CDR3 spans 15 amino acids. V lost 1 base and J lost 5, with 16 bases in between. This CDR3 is CASSVRREFGDEQYF. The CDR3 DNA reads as TGTGCCAGCAGCGTAAGGAGGGAATTCGGGGACGAGCAGTACTTC.

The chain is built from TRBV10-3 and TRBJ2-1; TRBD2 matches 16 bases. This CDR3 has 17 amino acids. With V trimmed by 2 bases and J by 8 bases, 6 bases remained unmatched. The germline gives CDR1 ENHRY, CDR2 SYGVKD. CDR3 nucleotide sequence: TGTGCCATCAGTGAGCCGGGACTAGCGGGGGGGTTGGATGAGCAGTTCTTC. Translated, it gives CAISEPGLAGGLDEQFF.

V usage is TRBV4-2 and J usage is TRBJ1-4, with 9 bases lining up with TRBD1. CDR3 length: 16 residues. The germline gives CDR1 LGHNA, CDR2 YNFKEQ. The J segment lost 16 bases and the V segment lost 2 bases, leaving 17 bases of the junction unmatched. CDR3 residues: CASSQPTGTGHKGAFF. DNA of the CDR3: TGTGCCAGCAGCCAACCTACCGGGACAGGGCATAAGGGGGCGTTTTTT.

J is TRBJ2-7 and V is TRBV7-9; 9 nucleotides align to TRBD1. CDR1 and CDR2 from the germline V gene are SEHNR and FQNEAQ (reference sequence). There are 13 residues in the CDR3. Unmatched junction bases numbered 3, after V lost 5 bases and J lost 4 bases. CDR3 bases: TGTGCCAGCAGCCCCGGACAGGGGTACGAGCAGTACTTC. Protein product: CASSPGQGYEQYF.

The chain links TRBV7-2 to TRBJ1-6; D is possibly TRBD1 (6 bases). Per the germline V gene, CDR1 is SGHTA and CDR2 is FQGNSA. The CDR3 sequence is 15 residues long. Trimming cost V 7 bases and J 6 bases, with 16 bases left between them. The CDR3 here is CASTGGQYVNSPLHF. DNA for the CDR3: TGTGCCAGCACCGGGGGGCAGTACGTTAATTCACCCCTCCACTTT.

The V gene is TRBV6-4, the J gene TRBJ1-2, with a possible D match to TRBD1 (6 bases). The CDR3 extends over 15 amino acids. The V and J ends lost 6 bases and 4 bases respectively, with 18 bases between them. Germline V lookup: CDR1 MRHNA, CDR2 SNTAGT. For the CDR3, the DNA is TGTGCCAGCAGCCTAGAAACAGGGCGAGCCTATGGCTACACCTTC. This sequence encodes CASSLETGRAYGYTF.

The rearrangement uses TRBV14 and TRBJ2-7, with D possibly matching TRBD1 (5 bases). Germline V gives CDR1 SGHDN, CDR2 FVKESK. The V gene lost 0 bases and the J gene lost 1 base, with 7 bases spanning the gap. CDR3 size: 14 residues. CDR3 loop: CASSQETVSYEQYF. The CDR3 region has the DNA TGTGCCAGCAGCCAAGAGACAGTGTCCTACGAGCAGTACTTC. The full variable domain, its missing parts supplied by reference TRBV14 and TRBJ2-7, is EAGVTQFPSHSVIEKGQTVTLRCDPISGHDNLYWYRRVMGKEIKFLLHFVKESKQDESGMPNNRFLAERTGGTYSTLKVQPAELEDSGVYFCASSQETVSYEQYFGPGTRLTVT.

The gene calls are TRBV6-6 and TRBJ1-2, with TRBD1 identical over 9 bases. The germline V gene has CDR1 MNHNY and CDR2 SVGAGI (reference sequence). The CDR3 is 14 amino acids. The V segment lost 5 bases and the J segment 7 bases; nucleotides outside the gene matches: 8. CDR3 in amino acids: CASSGRQGERGYTF. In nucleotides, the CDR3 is TGTGCCAGCAGTGGCCGACAGGGGGAACGTGGCTACACCTTC.

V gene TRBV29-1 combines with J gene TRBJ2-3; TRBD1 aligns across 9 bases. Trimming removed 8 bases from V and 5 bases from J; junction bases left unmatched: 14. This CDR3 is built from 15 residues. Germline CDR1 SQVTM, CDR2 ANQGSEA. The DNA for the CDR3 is TGCAGCACCGGTACCGGGACAGGGCCGTTAGATACGCAGTATTTT. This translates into CSTGTGTGPLDTQYF.

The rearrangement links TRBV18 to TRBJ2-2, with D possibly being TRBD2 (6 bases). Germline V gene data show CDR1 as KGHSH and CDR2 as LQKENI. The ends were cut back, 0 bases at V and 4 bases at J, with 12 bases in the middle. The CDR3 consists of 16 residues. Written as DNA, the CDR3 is TGTGCCAGCTCACCACCGGAGGGGACGAGCACCGGGGAGCTGTTTTTT. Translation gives CASSPPEGTSTGELFF.

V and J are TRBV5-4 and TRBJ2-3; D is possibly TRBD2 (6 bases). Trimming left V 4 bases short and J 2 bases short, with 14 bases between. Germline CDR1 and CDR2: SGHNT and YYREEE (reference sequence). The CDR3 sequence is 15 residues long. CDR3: CASSPVAGITDTQYF. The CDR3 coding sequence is TGTGCCAGCAGCCCGGTGGCGGGGATCACAGATACGCAGTATTTT. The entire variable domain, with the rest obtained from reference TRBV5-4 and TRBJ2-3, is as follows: ETGVTQSPTHLIKTRGQQVTLRCSSQSGHNTVSWYQQALGQGPQFIFQYYREEENGRGNFPPRFSGLQFPNYSSELNVNALELDDSALYLCASSPVAGITDTQYFGPGTRLTVL.

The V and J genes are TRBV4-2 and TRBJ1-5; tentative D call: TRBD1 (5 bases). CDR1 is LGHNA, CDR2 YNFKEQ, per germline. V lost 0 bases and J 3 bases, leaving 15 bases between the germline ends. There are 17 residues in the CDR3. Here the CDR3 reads CASSQDRGLIDNQPQHF. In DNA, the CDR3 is TGTGCCAGCAGCCAAGACCGGGGGTTAATTGACAATCAGCCCCAGCATTTT.

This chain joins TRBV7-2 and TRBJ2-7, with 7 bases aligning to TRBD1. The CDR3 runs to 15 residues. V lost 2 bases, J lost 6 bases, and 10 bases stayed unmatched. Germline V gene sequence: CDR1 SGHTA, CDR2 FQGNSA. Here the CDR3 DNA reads TGTGCCAGCAGCTTACTCCAGGGGGTGGGTGGCGAGCAGTACTTC. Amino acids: CASSLLQGVGGEQYF.

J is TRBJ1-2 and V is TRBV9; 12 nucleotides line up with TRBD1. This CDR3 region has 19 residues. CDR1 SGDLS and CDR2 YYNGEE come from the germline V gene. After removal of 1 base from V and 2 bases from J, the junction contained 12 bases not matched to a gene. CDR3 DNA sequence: TGTGCCAGCAGCGTACCCCAGGAGGGACAGGGGGCCTTAAACTATGGCTACACCTTC. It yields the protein CASSVPQEGQGALNYGYTF.

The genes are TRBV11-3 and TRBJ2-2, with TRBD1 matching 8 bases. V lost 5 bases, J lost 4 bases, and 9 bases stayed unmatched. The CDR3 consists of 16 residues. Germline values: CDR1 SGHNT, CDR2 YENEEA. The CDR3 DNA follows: TGTGCCAGCAGCCCCCGGGACAGGAAGGGCACCGGGGAGCTGTTTTTT. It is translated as CASSPRDRKGTGELFF.

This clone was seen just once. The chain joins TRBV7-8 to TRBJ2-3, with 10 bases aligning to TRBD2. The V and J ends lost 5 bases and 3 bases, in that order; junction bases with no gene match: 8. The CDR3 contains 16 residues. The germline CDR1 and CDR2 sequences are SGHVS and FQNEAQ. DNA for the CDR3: TGTGCCAGCAGCCGAGGGAGCGGGGGGGCAACAGATACGCAGTATTTT. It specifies CASSRGSGGATDTQYF.

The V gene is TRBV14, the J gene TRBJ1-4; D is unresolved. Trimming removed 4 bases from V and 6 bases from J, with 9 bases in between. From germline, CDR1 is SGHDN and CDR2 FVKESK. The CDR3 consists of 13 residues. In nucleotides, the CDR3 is TGTGCCAGCAGCCGAGGGAGCCATGAAAAACTGTTTTTT. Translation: CASSRGSHEKLFF. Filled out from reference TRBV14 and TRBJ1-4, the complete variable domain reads EAGVTQFPSHSVIEKGQTVTLRCDPISGHDNLYWYRRVMGKEIKFLLHFVKESKQDESGMPNNRFLAERTGGTYSTLKVQPAELEDSGVYFCASSRGSHEKLFFGSGTQLSVL.

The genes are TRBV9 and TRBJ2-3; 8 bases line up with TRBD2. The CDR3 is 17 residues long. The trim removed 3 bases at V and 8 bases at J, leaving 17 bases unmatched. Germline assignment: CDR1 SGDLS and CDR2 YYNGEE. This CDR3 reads CASSDSGGLPGGGTQYF. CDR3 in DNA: TGTGCCAGCAGCGACAGCGGGGGCCTCCCGGGAGGGGGTACGCAGTATTTT.

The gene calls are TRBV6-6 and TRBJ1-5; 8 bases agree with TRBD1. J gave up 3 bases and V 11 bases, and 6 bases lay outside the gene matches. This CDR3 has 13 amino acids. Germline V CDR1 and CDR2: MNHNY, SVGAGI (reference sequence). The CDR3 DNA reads TGTGCCGGAAGACAGGGGAACAATCAGCCCCAGCATTTT. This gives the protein CAGRQGNNQPQHF.

Here the CDR3 reads CATGRGVAGYEQYF. The DNA of the CDR3 is TGTGCCACCGGGCGGGGGGTAGCGGGCTACGAGCAGTACTTC. The chain recombines TRBV10-3 with TRBJ2-7, with TRBD2 matching over 8 bases. The CDR3 loop spans 14 amino acids. J gave up 3 bases and V 10 bases, and 11 bases lay outside the gene matches. Germline lookup yields CDR1 ENHRY and CDR2 SYGVKD.

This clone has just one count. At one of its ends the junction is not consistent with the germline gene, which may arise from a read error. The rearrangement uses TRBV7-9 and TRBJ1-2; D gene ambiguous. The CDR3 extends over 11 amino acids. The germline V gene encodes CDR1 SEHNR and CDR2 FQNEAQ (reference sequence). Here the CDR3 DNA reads TGTGCCAGCAGCTTAGATGATAGCCCCAACTTC. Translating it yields CASSLDDSPNF.